This T cell receptor (beta chain) was profiled in a study of T cells in Graves' hyperthyroidism and ophthalmopathy. Overall study: Peripheral blood was acquired at first diagnosis, ahead of any therapy whatsoever.

Germline CDR1 SEHNR, CDR2 FQNEAQ (reference sequence). V lost 3 bases, J lost 3 bases, and 6 bases lay in between. There are 12 residues in the CDR3. Amplification targeted TCR beta CDR3 regions from RNA transcripts. RT-PCR in the first round (using the HTBI primer set) targeted the TCR CDR3. TCRdb processed the multiplex PCR reads anew with MiXCR; each CDR3 protein has one entry. The data hold around 190,000 distinct CDR3 sequences, with around 16% observed a single time. At least ten counts were recorded for this clonotype. Recently diagnosed hyperthyroidism of less than 2 months' duration affected patients aged 18 to 65.

The V and J genes are TRBV7-9 and TRBJ2-7; D possibly corresponds to TRBD2 (5 bases). This TCR came from a woman in her 50s with Graves' hyperthyroidism. Sequencing was carried out using blood. This chain's CDR3 is CASSFEGYEQYF. The DNA for the CDR3 is TGTGCCAGCAGCTTCGAGGGCTACGAGCAGTACTTC.